A single sample is the source of the 14 T cell receptor beta chains below, sequenced in a study of T cell changes during pregnancy in multiple sclerosis. Produced via immunoSEQ multiplex PCR; TCRdb's table is partial and in-frame only. The table has roughly 56,000 clones, around 90% seen once; the top ten hold around 0.5%. The input for sequencing was CD4+ T cells from peripheral blood mononuclear cells, taken after pregnancy. The receptors were sampled from a female donor in good health, enrolled as a control in a pregnancy study.

The chain is built from TRBV6-5 and TRBJ2-7; TRBD1 matches 8 bases. There are 13 residues in the CDR3. Germline V gene sequence: CDR1 MNHEY, CDR2 SVGAGI. V dropped 5 bases and J dropped 3; count of bases not matched to a gene: 3. CDR3 DNA: TGTGCCAGCAGTAGGGACAGGAGCTACGAGCAGTACTTC. Translated: CASSRDRSYEQYF.

The CDR3 DNA reads as TGTGCCAGCAGCTCACAGGGTTTCTATGGCTACACCTTC. It codes for CASSSQGFYGYTF. J is TRBJ1-2 and V is TRBV7-2; possible D gene TRBD1, 6 bases. V was cut by 4 bases and J by 4 bases, with 10 bases left in between. Germline V gives CDR1 SGHTA, CDR2 FQGNSA. This CDR3 comprises 13 residues.

The V gene is TRBV5-8, the J gene TRBJ2-7; D unresolved. Germline assignment: CDR1 SGHTS and CDR2 YDEGEE. The CDR3 length is 15 residues. V dropped 5 bases and J dropped 6 bases, with 21 bases sitting between them. The DNA of the CDR3 is TGTGCCAGCAGATCCAGCTGGGTCGGCTGGAGCGAGCAGTACTTC. Residues: CASRSSWVGWSEQYF.

The chain recombines TRBV27 with TRBJ1-2, with 9 bases lining up with TRBD1. The CDR3 runs 13 residues. CDR1 and CDR2 (germline): MNHEY, SMNVEV (reference sequence). J was trimmed by 7 bases and V by 6 bases; bases with no gene match: 6. The CDR3 region is CASRPTGGAGYTF. The CDR3 nucleotides are TGTGCCAGCAGACCCACAGGGGGCGCTGGCTACACCTTC.

The chain carries TRBV9 and TRBJ2-7; TRBD2 matches 8 bases. V lost 4 bases and J lost 1; bases outside the gene matches: 7. The CDR3 totals 15 residues. Germline CDR1 is SGDLS and CDR2 is YYNGEE. CDR3 loop: CASSRSGDRSYEQYF. The CDR3 DNA follows: TGTGCCAGCAGCCGTAGCGGGGACCGATCCTACGAGCAGTACTTC.

This clone was observed a few times. The chain uses TRBV12-5 and TRBJ1-1; D remains unclear. The ends were cut back, 8 bases at V and 0 bases at J, with 10 bases in the middle. The V gene's germline CDR1 is LGHNT and CDR2 FRNRAP. This CDR3 contains 13 residues. CDR3 nucleotide sequence: TGTGCTAGTCTATCAGGATTGAACACTGAAGCTTTCTTT. This translates into CASLSGLNTEAFF. Variable domain in full (rest from reference TRBV12-5 and TRBJ1-1): DARVTQTPRHKVTEMGQEVTMRCQPILGHNTVFWYRQTMMQGLELLAYFRNRAPLDDSGMPKDRFSAEMPDATLATLKIQPSEPRDSAVYFCASLSGLNTEAFFGQGTRLTVV.

This clone has only a few counts. The chain is built from TRBV11-1 and TRBJ1-5; TRBD1 is a possible D gene (5 bases). CDR1 SGHAT and CDR2 FQDESV come from the germline V gene (reference sequence). The length of the CDR3 is 14 residues. Trimming removed 1 base from V and 6 bases from J, with 10 bases in between. CDR3 sequence (DNA): TGTGCCAGCAGCTTAGATAGGGGTGGTCAGCCCCAGCATTTT. Translated: CASSLDRGGQPQHF. Combining the CDR3 with reference TRBV11-1 and TRBJ1-5 gives the whole variable domain EAEVAQSPRYKITEKSQAVAFWCDPISGHATLYWYRQILGQGPELLVQFQDESVVDDSQLPKDRFSAERLKGVDSTLKIQPAELGDSAMYLCASSLDRGGQPQHFGDGTRLSIL.

The chain couples TRBV21-1 to TRBJ1-1. TRBV21-1 is a documented pseudogene. This CDR3 contains 16 residues. For the CDR3, the DNA is TGTGCCAGCAGCCCGCGGTTAAGACCTTTTAACACTGAAGCTTTCTTT. Its translation: CASSPRLRPFNTEAFF.

The chain joins TRBV6-5 to TRBJ1-2; TRBD1 is a possible D gene (6 bases). Germline CDR1 and CDR2: MNHEY and SVGAGI. There are 14 residues in the CDR3. V dropped 5 bases and J dropped 1 base, with 11 bases sitting between them. The CDR3 sequence: CASSPGADNYGYTF. The CDR3 DNA reads TGTGCCAGCAGTCCAGGGGCTGATAACTATGGCTACACCTTC.

V usage is TRBV11-3 and J usage is TRBJ2-5; D might be TRBD2 (7 bases). V dropped 1 base and J dropped 4 bases, with 16 bases sitting between them. This CDR3 region has 16 residues. CDR1 is SGHNT and CDR2 is YENEEA in the germline V gene. CDR3 region: CASSLAAGGGIETQYF. In DNA form, the CDR3 reads TGTGCCAGCAGCTTAGCCGCGGGCGGGGGCATAGAGACCCAGTACTTC.

CDR3 protein: CASSLAGRGGPGTQYF. The CDR3 nucleotides read TGTGCCAGCAGCTTAGCGGGGCGGGGGGGCCCTGGGACCCAGTACTTC. V usage is TRBV7-8 and J usage is TRBJ2-5; 9 bases match TRBD2. CDR1 SGHVS and CDR2 FQNEAQ come from the germline V gene. The CDR3 covers 16 residues. Trimming took 0 bases from V and 7 from J; bases not matched to a gene: 9.

V usage is TRBV9 and J usage is TRBJ2-5; D not certain. The V gene lost 0 bases and the J gene lost 3 bases, with 6 bases spanning the gap. Germline CDR1 and CDR2: SGDLS and YYNGEE. This CDR3 region has 13 residues. In DNA, the CDR3 is TGTGCCAGCAGCGTAGCTTTTGAAGAGACCCAGTACTTC. This sequence encodes CASSVAFEETQYF.

The V gene is TRBV7-2, the J gene TRBJ2-4, with TRBD1 matching over 7 bases. This CDR3 spans 17 amino acids. Per the germline V gene, CDR1 is SGHTA and CDR2 is FQGNSA. The ends lost 5 bases at V and 1 base at J; junction bases unmatched: 11. The CDR3 protein is CASSEPTGASAKNIQYF. DNA of the CDR3: TGTGCCAGCAGCGAACCTACAGGGGCGAGTGCCAAAAACATTCAGTACTTC. Using reference TRBV7-2 and TRBJ2-4 for the parts outside the CDR3, the full variable domain is GAGVSQSPSNKVTEKGKDVELRCDPISGHTALYWYRQSLGQGLEFLIYFQGNSAPDKSGLPSDRFSAERTGGSVSTLTIQRTQQEDSAVYLCASSEPTGASAKNIQYFGAGTRLSVL.

This chain uses TRBV9 with TRBJ2-3, with 13 bases aligning to TRBD2. Unmatched junction bases numbered 4, after V lost 2 bases and J lost 4 bases. The germline V gene encodes CDR1 SGDLS and CDR2 YYNGEE. This CDR3 has 16 residues. This CDR3 reads CASSVTSGGESDTQYF. The CDR3 DNA is TGTGCCAGCAGCGTCACTAGCGGGGGGGAGTCAGATACGCAGTATTTT.